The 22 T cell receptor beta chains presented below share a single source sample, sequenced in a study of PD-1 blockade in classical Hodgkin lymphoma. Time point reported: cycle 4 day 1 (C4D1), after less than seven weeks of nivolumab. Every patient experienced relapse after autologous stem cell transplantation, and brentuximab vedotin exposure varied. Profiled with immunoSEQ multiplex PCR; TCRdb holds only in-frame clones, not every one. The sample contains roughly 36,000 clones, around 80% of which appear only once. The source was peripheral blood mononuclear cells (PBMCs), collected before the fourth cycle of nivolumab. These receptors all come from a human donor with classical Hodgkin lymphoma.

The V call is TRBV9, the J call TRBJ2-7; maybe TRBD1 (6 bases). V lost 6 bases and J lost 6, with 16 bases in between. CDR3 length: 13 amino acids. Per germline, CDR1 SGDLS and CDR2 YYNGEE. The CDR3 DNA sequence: TGTGCCAGCACGAGCAGGGGTTTAGGCGAGCAGTACTTC. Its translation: CASTSRGLGEQYF.

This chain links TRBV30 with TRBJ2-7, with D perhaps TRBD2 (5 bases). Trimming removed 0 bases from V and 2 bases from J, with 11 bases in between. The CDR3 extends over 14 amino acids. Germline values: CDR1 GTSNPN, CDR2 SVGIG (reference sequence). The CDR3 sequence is CAWSVALGTYEQYF. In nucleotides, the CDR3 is TGTGCCTGGAGTGTGGCCCTCGGGACCTACGAGCAGTACTTC.

In DNA, the CDR3 is TGTGCCAGTAAGGGCTCGGGTTTTGCAACTAATGAAAAACTGTTTTTT. It is translated as CASKGSGFATNEKLFF. This chain links TRBV19 with TRBJ1-4, with unresolved D. From germline, CDR1 is LNHDA and CDR2 SQIVND (reference sequence). This CDR3 is built from 16 residues. The V and J ends lost 7 bases and 0 bases respectively, with 15 bases between them.

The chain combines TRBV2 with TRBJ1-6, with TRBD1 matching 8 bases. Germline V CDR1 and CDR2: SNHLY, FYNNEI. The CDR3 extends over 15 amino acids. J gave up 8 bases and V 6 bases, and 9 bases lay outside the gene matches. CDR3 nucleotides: TGTGCCAGCAGCGAAACAGGGGGATCCCATTCACCCCTCCACTTT. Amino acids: CASSETGGSHSPLHF.

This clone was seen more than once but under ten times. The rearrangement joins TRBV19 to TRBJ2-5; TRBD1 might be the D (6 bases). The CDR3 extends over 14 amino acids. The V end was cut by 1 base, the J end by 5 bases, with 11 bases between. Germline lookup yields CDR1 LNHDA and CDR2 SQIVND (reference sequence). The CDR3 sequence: CASSIAQGWETQYF. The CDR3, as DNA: TGTGCCAGTAGTATAGCGCAGGGGTGGGAGACCCAGTACTTC.

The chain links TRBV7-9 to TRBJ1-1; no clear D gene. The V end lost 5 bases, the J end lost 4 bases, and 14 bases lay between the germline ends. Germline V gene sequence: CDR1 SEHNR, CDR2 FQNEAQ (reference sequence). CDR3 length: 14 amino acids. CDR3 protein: CASSPSGFATEAFF. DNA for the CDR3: TGTGCCAGCAGCCCCTCCGGGTTTGCCACTGAAGCTTTCTTT. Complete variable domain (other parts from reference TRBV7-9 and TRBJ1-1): DTGVSQNPRHKITKRGQNVTFRCDPISEHNRLYWYRQTLGQGPEFLTYFQNEAQLEKSRLLSDRFSAERPKGSFSTLEIQRTEQGDSAMYLCASSPSGFATEAFFGQGTRLTVV.

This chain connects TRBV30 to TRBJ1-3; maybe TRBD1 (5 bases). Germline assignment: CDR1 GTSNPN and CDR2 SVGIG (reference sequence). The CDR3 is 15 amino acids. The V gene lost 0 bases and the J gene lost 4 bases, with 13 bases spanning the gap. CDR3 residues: CAWSVPRASGNTIYF. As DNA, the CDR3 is TGTGCCTGGAGTGTACCCAGGGCCTCGGGAAACACCATATATTTT.

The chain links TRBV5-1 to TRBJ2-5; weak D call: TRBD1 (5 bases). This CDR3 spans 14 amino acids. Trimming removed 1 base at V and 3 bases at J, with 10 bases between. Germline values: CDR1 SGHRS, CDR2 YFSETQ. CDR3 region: CASSLKGPKETQYF. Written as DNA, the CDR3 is TGCGCCAGCAGCTTGAAGGGGCCTAAAGAGACCCAGTACTTC.

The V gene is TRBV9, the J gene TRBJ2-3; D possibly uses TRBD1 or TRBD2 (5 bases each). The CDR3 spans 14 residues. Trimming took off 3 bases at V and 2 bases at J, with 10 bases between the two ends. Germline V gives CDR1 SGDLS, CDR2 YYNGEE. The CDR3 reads CASSAGPYTDTQYF. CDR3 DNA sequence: TGTGCCAGCAGCGCGGGACCCTACACAGATACGCAGTATTTT.

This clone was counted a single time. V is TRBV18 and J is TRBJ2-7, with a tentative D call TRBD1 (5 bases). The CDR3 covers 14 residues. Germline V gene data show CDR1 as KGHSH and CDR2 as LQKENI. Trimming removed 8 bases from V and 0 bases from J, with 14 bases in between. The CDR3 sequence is CASTPDRHSYEQYF. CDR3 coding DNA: TGTGCCAGCACTCCTGACAGACACTCCTACGAGCAGTACTTC.

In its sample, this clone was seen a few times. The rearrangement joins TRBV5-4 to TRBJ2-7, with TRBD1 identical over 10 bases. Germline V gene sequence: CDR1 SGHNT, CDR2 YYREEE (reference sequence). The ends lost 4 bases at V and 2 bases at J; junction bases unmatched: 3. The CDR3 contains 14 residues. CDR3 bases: TGTGCCAGCAGCCGCGGGACAGGGGCCTACGAGCAGTACTTC. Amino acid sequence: CASSRGTGAYEQYF.

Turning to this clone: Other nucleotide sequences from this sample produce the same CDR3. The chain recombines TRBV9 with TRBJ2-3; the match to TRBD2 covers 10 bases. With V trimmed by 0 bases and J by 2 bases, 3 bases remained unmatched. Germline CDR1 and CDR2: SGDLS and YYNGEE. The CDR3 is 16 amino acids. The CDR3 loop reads CASSVGTSGDTDTQYF. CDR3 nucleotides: TGTGCCAGCAGCGTAGGAACTAGCGGGGACACAGATACGCAGTATTTT. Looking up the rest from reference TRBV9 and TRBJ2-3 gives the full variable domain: DSGVTQTPKHLITATGQRVTLRCSPRSGDLSVYWYQQSLDQGLQFLIQYYNGEERAKGNILERFSAQQFPDLHSELNLSSLELGDSALYFCASSVGTSGDTDTQYFGPGTRLTVL.

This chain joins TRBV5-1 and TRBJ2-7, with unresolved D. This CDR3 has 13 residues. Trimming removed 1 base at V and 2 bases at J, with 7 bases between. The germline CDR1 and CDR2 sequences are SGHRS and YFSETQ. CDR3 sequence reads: CASSLTGTYEQYF. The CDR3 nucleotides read TGCGCCAGCAGCTTGACTGGAACCTACGAGCAGTACTTC.

The CDR3 DNA follows: TGTGCCAGCAGCGAGCAGGACAGCTTATTTGCTGGCTACACCTTC. Its translation: CASSEQDSLFAGYTF. The rearrangement links TRBV9 to TRBJ1-2, with a tentative D call TRBD1 (6 bases). The CDR3 loop spans 15 amino acids. With 3 bases removed from V and 7 bases from J, the gap between germline ends came to 19 bases. Germline loops: CDR1 SGDLS, CDR2 YYNGEE.

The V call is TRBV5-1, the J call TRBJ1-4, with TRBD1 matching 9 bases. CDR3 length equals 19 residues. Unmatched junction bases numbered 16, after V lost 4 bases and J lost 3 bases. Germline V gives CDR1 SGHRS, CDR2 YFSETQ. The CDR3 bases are TGCGCCAGCAGCCCGGGAGTGTTGGGACAGGGTTTGGCTAATGAAAAACTGTTTTTT. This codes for CASSPGVLGQGLANEKLFF.

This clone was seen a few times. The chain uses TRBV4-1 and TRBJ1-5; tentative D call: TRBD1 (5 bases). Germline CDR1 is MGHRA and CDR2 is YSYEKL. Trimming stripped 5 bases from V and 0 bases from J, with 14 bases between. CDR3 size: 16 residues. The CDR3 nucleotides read TGCGCCAGCAGCGTCCGGGACGGGGATAGCAATCAGCCCCAGCATTTT. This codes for CASSVRDGDSNQPQHF.

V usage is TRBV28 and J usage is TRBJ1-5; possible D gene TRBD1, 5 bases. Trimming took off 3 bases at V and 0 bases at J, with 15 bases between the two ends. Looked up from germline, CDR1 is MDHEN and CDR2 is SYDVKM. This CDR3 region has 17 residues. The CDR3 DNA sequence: TGTGCCAGCAGTTTTCTCCGCTGGGACGGTAGCAATCAGCCCCAGCATTTT. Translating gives CASSFLRWDGSNQPQHF.

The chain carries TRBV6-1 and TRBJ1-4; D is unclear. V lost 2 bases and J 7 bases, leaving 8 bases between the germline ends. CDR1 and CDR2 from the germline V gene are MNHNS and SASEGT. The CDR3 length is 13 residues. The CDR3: CASSEQRVEKLFF. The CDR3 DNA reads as TGTGCCAGCAGTGAACAAAGGGTTGAAAAACTGTTTTTT.

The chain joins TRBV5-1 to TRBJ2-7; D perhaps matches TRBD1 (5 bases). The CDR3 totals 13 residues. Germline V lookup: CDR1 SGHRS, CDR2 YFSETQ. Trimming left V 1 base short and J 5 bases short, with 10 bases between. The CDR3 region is CASSLTGGDEQYF. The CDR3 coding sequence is TGCGCCAGCAGCTTGACAGGTGGGGACGAGCAGTACTTC.

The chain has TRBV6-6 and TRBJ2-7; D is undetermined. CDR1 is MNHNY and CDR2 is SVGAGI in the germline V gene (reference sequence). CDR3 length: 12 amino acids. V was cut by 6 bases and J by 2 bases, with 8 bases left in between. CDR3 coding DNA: TGTGCCAGCAGGGGCGTCGCCTACGAGCAGTACTTC. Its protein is CASRGVAYEQYF.

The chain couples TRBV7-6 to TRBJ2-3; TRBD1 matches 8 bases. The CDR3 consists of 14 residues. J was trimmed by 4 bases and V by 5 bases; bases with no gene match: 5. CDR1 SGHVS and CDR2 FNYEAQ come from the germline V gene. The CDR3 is CASSQTGGADTQYF. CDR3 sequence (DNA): TGTGCCAGCAGCCAAACAGGGGGAGCAGATACGCAGTATTTT.

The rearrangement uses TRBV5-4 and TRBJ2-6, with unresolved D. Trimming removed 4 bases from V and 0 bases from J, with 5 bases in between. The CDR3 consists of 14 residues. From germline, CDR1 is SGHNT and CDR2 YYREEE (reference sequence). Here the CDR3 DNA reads TGTGCCAGCAGCGAGAGCTCTGGGGCCAACGTCCTGACTTTC. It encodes CASSESSGANVLTF.